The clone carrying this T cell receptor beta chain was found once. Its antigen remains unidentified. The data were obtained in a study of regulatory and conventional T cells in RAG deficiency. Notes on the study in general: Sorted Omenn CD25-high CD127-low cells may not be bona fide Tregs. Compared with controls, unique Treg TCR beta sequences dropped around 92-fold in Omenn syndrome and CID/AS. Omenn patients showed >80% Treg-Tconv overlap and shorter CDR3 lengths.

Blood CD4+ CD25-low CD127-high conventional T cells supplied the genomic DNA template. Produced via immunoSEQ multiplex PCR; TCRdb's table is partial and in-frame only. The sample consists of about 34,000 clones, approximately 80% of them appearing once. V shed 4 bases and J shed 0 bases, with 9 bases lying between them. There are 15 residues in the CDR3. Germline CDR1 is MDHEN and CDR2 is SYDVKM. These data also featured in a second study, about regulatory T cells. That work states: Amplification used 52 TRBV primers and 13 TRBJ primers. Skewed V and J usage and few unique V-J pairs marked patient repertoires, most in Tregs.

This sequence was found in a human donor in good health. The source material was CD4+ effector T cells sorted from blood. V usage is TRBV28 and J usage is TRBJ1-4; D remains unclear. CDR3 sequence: CASSYAGATNEKLFF. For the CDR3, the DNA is TGTGCCAGCAGTTACGCGGGTGCAACTAATGAAAAACTGTTTTTT.